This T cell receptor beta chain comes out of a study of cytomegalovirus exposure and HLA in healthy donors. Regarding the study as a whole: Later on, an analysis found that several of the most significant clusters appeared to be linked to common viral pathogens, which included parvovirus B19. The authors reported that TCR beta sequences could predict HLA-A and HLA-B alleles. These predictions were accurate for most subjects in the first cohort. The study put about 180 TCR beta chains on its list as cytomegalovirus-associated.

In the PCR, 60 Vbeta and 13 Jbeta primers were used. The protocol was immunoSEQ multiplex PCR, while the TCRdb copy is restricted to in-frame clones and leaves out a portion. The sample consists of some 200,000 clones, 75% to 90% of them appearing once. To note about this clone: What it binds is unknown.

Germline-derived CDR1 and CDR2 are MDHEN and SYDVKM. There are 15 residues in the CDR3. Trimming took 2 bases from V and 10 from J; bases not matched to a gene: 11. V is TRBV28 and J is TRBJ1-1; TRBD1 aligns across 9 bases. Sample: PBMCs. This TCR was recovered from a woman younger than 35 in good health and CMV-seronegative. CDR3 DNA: TGTGCCAGCAGTTTACTTACAGGGGGCGCTAGGAGAGCTTTCTTT. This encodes CASSLLTGGARRAFF.